The 6 T cell receptor beta chains presented below share a single source sample, sequenced in a study of blood T cell repertoires in COVID-19. Assay: immunoSEQ multiplex PCR; the TCRdb copy retains only in-frame clones and omits some. The table shows about 260,000 clones, with 80% to 90% occurring only once. Sequencing was performed on peripheral blood. Every receptor here comes from a woman aged 70 to 79 with COVID-19, enrolled during active disease.

The chain joins TRBV7-2 to TRBJ2-2; no reliable D call. The CDR3 totals 13 residues. The germline V gene has CDR1 SGHTA and CDR2 FQGNSA. V was shortened by 2 bases and J by 5 bases, with 6 bases between the two germline ends. CDR3 sequence: CASSLQRTGELFF. CDR3 nucleotide sequence: TGTGCCAGCAGCTTACAGAGGACCGGGGAGCTGTTTTTT.

This sequence joins TRBV11-2 and TRBJ2-7; 13 nucleotides align to TRBD2. Losses at the gene ends were 5 bases for V and 2 bases for J; bases not matched to a gene: 6. From germline, CDR1 is SGHAT and CDR2 FQNNGV. The CDR3 totals 16 residues. The CDR3 region has the DNA TGTGCCAGCAGCACGCGTACTAGCGGGAGGGCCTACGAGCAGTACTTC. This encodes CASSTRTSGRAYEQYF.

The chain couples TRBV5-1 to TRBJ2-3; 9 positions agree with TRBD2. The CDR3 is made up of 15 amino acids. Per germline, CDR1 SGHRS and CDR2 YFSETQ. Trimming at V came to 4 bases and at J to 1 base, leaving 4 bases not matched to a gene. The DNA of the CDR3 is TGCGCCAGCAGCAAATTAGCGGGGGGCACAGATACGCAGTATTTT. Protein product: CASSKLAGGTDTQYF.

This chain joins TRBV2 and TRBJ2-7; 8 bases line up with TRBD2. The trim removed 3 bases at V and 0 bases at J, leaving 4 bases unmatched. CDR3 size: 15 residues. The germline gives CDR1 SNHLY, CDR2 FYNNEI. This CDR3 is CASSDHGGGSYEQYF. The CDR3 DNA reads as TGTGCCAGCAGTGATCACGGGGGGGGCTCCTACGAGCAGTACTTC.

CDR3 DNA sequence: TGTGCCAGCAGTTACTCGCAGGGGGCGGGTGAAAAACTGTTTTTT. Translation gives CASSYSQGAGEKLFF. This chain connects TRBV6-5 to TRBJ1-4; 8 positions match TRBD1. V trimming: 0 bases; J trimming: 7 bases; junction bases outside the gene matches: 4. CDR3 length equals 15 residues. Per germline, CDR1 MNHEY and CDR2 SVGAGI.

The CDR3 sequence is CASSPRTGAWNTEAFF. The CDR3 DNA is TGTGCCAGCAGCCCACGAACAGGGGCTTGGAACACTGAAGCTTTCTTT. The V gene is TRBV7-9, the J gene TRBJ1-1, with 7 bases identical to TRBD1. Germline assignment: CDR1 SEHNR and CDR2 FQNEAQ (reference sequence). This CDR3 has 16 amino acids. V shed 5 bases, J shed 1 base, and the junction held 10 bases outside the gene matches.